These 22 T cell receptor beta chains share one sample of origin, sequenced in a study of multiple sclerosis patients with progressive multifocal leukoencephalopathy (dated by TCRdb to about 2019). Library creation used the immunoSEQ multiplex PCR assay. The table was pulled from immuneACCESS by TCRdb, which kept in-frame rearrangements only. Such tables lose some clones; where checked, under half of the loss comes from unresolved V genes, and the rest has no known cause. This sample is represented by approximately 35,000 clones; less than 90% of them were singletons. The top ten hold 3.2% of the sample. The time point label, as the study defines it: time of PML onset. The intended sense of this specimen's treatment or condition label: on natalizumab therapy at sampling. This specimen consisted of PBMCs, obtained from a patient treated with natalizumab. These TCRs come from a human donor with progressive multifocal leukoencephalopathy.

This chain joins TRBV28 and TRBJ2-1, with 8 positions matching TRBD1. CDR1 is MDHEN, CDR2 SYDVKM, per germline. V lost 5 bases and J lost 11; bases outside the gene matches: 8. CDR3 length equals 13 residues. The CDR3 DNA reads TGTGCCAGCAGTCCGGGACAGGTCGGAAAGCAGTTCTTC. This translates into CASSPGQVGKQFF.

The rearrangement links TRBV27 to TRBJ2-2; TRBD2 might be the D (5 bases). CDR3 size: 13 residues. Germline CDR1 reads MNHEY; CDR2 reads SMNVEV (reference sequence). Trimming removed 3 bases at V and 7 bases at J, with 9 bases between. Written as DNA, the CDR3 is TGTGCCAGCAGTTTGTCACTAGGCGGGGAGCTGTTTTTT. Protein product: CASSLSLGGELFF.

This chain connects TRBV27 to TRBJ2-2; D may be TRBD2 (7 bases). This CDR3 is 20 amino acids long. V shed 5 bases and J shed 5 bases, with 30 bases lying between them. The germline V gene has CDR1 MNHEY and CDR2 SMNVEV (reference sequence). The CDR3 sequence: CASSAHGGQVVIPGTGELFF. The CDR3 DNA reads TGTGCCAGCAGTGCCCACGGGGGGCAGGTTGTCATTCCGGGGACCGGGGAGCTGTTTTTT.

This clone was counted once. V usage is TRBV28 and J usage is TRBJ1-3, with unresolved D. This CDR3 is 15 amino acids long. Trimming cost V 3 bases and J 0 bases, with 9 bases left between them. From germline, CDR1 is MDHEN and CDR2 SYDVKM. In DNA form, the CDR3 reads TGTGCCAGCAGTTTTCCTGTTCGCTCTGGAAACACCATATATTTT. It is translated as CASSFPVRSGNTIYF.

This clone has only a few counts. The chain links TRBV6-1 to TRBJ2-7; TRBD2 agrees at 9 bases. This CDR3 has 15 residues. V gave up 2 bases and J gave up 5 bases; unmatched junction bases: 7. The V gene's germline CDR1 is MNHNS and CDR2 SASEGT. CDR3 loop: CASSELSGSRDEQYF. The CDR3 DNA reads TGTGCCAGCAGTGAACTTAGCGGGAGCAGGGACGAGCAGTACTTC.

The chain's CDR3 is CSVAAGDPSYEQYF. The CDR3 coding sequence is TGCAGCGTTGCCGCAGGGGACCCCTCCTACGAGCAGTACTTC. The V and J genes are TRBV29-1 and TRBJ2-7, with a possible D match to TRBD1 (6 bases). The V end lost 4 bases, the J end lost 0 bases, and 13 bases lay between the germline ends. From germline, CDR1 is SQVTM and CDR2 ANQGSEA. The CDR3 covers 14 residues.

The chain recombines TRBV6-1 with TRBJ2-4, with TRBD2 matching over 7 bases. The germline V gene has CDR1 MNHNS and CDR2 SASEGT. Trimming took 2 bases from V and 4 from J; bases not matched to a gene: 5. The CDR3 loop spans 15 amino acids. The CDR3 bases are TGTGCCAGCAGTGAACGATCAGCGGGAAAAAACATTCAGTACTTC. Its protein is CASSERSAGKNIQYF.

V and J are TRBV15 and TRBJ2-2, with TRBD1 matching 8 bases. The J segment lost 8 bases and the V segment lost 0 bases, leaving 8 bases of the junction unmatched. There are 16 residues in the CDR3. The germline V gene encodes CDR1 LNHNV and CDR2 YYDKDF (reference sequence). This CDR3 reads CATSRDRQGAGGELFF. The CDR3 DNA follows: TGTGCCACCAGCAGAGATCGGCAGGGGGCGGGTGGGGAGCTGTTTTTT.

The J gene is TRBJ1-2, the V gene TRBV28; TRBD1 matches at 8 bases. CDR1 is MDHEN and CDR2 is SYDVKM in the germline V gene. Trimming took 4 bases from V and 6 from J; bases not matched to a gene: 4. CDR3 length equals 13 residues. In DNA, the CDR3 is TGTGCCAGCAGTTCACCGACAGGGGATGGCTACACCTTC. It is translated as CASSSPTGDGYTF.

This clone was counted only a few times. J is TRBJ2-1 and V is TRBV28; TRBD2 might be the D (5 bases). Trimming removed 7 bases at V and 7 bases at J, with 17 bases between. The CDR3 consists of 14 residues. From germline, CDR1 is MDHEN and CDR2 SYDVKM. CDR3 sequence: CASNPGSRGNEQFF. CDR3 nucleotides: TGTGCCAGCAACCCGGGCTCCAGAGGGAATGAGCAGTTCTTC.

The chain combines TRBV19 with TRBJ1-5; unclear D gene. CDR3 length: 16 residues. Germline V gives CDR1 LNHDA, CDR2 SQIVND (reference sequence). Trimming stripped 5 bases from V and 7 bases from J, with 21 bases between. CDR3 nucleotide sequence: TGTGCCAGTAGTCATCTTACGCGGGGTTTGGGGCAGCCCCAGCATTTT. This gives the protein CASSHLTRGLGQPQHF.

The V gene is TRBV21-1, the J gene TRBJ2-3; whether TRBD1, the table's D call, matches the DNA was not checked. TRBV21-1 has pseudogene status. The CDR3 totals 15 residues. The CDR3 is CASSKVRGPADTQYF. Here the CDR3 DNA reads TGTGCCAGCAGCAAAGTAAGGGGGCCGGCAGATACGCAGTATTTT.

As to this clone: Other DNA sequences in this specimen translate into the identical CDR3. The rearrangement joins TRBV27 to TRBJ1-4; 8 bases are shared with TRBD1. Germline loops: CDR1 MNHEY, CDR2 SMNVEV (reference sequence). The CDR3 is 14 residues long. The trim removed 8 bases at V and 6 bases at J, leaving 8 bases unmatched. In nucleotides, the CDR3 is TGTGCCAGCGGGACCGGGACAGGATATGAAAAACTGTTTTTT. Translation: CASGTGTGYEKLFF.

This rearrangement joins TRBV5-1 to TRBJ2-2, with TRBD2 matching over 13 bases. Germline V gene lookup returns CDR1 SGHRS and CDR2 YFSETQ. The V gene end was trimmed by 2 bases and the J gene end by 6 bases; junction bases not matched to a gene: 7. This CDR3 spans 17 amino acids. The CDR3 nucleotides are TGCGCCAGCAGCTTAACAACTAGCGGGAGGGATTCCGGGGAGCTGTTTTTT. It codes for CASSLTTSGRDSGELFF.

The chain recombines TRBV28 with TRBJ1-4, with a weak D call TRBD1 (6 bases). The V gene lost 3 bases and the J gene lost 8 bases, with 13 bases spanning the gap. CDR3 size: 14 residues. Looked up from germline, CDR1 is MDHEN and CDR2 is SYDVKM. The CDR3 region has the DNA TGTGCCAGCAGTTTGTTACAGGGCGGAGAAAAACTGTTTTTT. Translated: CASSLLQGGEKLFF. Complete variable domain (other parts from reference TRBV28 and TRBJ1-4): DVKVTQSSRYLVKRTGEKVFLECVQDMDHENMFWYRQDPGLGLRLIYFSYDVKMKEKGDIPEGYSVSREKKERFSLILESASTNQTSMYLCASSLLQGGEKLFFGSGTQLSVL.

The CDR3 is CASSVDSFSGNTIYF. DNA for the CDR3: TGTGCCAGCAGCGTAGACTCCTTCTCTGGAAACACCATATATTTT. This chain joins TRBV9 and TRBJ1-3; D is ambiguous. The CDR3 is 15 residues long. Germline V gene data show CDR1 as SGDLS and CDR2 as YYNGEE. V was clipped by 0 bases and J by 0 bases, with 7 bases between them.

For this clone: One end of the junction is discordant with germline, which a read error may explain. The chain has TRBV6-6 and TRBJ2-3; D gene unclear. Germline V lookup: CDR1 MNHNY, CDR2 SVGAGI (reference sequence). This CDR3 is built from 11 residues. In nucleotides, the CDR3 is TGTGCCAGCAGTTACTCGAATTTACGGCATTTT. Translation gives CASSYSNLRHF.

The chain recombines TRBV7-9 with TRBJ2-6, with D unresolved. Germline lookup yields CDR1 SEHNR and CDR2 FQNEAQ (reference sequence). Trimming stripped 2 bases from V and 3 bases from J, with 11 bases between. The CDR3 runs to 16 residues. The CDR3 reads CASSLLRTVGANVLTF. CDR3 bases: TGTGCCAGCAGCTTACTAAGGACCGTTGGGGCCAACGTCCTGACTTTC. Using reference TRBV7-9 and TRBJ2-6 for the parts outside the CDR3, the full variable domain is DTGVSQNPRHKITKRGQNVTFRCDPISEHNRLYWYRQTLGQGPEFLTYFQNEAQLEKSRLLSDRFSAERPKGSFSTLEIQRTEQGDSAMYLCASSLLRTVGANVLTFGAGSRLTVL.

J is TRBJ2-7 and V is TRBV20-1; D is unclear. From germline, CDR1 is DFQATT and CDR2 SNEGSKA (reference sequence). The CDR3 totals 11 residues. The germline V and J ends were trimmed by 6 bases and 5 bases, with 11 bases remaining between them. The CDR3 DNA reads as TGCAGTGCGACGACGGTGGACGAGCAGTACTTC. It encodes CSATTVDEQYF.

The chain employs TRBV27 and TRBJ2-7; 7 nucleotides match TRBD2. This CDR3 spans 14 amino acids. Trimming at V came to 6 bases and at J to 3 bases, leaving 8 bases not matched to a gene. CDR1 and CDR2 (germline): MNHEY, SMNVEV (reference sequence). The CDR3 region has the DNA TGTGCCAGCAGCCCCGGGACGGGGGGCTACGAGCAGTACTTC. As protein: CASSPGTGGYEQYF.

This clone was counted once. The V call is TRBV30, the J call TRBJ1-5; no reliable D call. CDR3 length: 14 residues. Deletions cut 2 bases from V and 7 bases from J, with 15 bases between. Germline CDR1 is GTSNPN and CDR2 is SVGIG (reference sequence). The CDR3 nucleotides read TGTGCCTGGAGTAGCGGAAGGGTCGTCCAGCCCCAGCATTTT. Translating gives CAWSSGRVVQPQHF.

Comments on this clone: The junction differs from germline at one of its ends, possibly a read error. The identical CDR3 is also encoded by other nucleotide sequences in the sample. CDR3: CASGRANVLTF. The CDR3 DNA follows: TGCGCCAGCGGACGAGCCAACGTCCTGACTTTC. This chain links TRBV28 with TRBJ2-6; D may be TRBD2 (5 bases). Per the germline V gene, CDR1 is MDHEN and CDR2 is SYDVKM. This CDR3 region has 11 residues. The whole variable domain, filled in from reference TRBV28 and TRBJ2-6, reads DVKVTQSSRYLVKRTGEKVFLECVQDMDHENMFWYRQDPGLGLRLIYFSYDVKMKEKGDIPEGYSVSREKKERFSLILESASTNQTSMYLCASGRANVLTFGAGSRLTVL.